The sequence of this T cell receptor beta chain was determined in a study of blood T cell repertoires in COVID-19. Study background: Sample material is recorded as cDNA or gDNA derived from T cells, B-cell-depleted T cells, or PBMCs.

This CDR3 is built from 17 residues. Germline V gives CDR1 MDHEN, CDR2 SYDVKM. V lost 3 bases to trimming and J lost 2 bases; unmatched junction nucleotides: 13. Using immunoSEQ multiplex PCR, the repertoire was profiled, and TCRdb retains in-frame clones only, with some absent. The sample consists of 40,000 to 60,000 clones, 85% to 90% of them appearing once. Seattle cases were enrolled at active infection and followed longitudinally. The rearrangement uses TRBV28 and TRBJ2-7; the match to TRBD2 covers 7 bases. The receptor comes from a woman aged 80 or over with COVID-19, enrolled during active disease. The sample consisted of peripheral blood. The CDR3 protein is CASSFGDYQKNTYEQYF. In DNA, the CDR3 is TGTGCCAGCAGTTTTGGGGACTACCAAAAGAACACCTACGAGCAGTACTTC.